This T cell receptor beta chain was identified in a study of T cell responses to AZD1222 COVID-19 vaccine. Whole-study results and caveats: Females made up more of the donors, who were largely white British, and clonal diversity may have come out too low. Reportedly, nearly half of unique spike TCRs recognized epitopes outside B.1.351/B.1.1.7 mutations. It was only a handful of AZD1222 recipients who were seropositive at baseline.

Germline V gene data show CDR1 as LNHDA and CDR2 as SQIVND (reference sequence). There are 14 residues in the CDR3. The V and J ends lost 4 bases and 2 bases respectively, with 11 bases between them. A word on this clone: Antigen: not known.

TCRdb keeps only in-frame clones here, not all; method: immunoSEQ multiplex PCR. The sample shows 80,000 to 90,000 clones, around 89% of them seen only once. V is TRBV19 and J is TRBJ1-2; the D is unclear. The specimen comprised peripheral blood, sampled on day 0 of MenACWY control vaccination. This TCR came from an adult in good health. The CDR3 sequence is CASSKGRGNYGYTF. The CDR3 region has the DNA TGTGCCAGTAGTAAAGGGAGAGGGAACTATGGCTACACCTTC.